This T cell receptor beta chain emerged from a study of T-cell reconstitution after alpha-beta-depleted transplantation in children (dated by TCRdb to 2016 to 2017). Background for the entire study: T-cell immune reconstitution after TCRalphabeta/CD19-depleted allogeneic hematopoietic cell transplantation in children was quantitatively tracked in the study by means of TCR repertoire profiling. What the authors observed across the whole study: Over subsequent months, a decline in hyperexpanded clone frequencies was noted, and after one year, T-cell counts and TCRbeta diversity were mostly ascribed to newly produced T cells. The apparently early alphabetaT-cell count recovery about two months after transplant was reportedly dependent on only several hundred rapidly expanded clones derived from non-depleted graft cells. In some patients, the high TCRbeta diversity seen at day 60 was put down to recipient T cells and intrathymic progenitors that had survived conditioning.

Library prep was done by PCR. Instrument on record: Illumina HiSeq 2500. TCR library preparation used molecular barcoding, with unique molecular identifiers applied to normalize quantification of the TCRbeta repertoire. TCRdb trimmed the raw reads at Q25, called clones with MiXCR and kept productive beta chains. Each record represents a unique CDR3 protein, reported with the most common genes and DNA among its rows. The sample table records hundreds of thousands of distinct CDR3 sequences; roughly 14% of these occur just once. The ten largest clones represent 0.65% to 0.9% of the sample. Read against the paper, the sample's treatment or condition label means: allogeneic hematopoietic cell transplantation with graft depleted of TCRalphabeta T cells and CD19 B cells. The children who served as transplant recipients had been given grafts of TCRalphabeta/CD19-depleted allogeneic hematopoietic cells. There are many counts of this clonotype. The antigen this receptor binds is unknown. Base qualities are missing; no much larger clone stands one base away.

The starting material was PBMCs, obtained before TCRalphabeta/CD19-depleted stem cell transplant. The TCR was taken from a girl aged 2 to 10 with congenital amegakaryocytic thrombocytopenia, due to receive a stem cell transplant.

The CDR3 has the sequence CSARVGGKLRNEQFF. The DNA sequence is as follows: TGCAGTGCTAGAGTCGGCGGGAAGTTGAGAAATGAGCAGTTCTTC. Recombination joined TRBV20-1 with TRBJ2-1; TRBD2 is a weak D gene call, 6 bases matching. The CDR3 covers 15 residues, taking in both the cysteine and the phenylalanine. Here the CDR3 DNA is all that survives: 45 bases in frame from base 1. Trimming removed 1 base from V and 7 bases from J, leaving 17 bases between the germline ends. Via the germline V gene (reference sequence), CDR1 is DFQATT and CDR2 SNEGSKA.